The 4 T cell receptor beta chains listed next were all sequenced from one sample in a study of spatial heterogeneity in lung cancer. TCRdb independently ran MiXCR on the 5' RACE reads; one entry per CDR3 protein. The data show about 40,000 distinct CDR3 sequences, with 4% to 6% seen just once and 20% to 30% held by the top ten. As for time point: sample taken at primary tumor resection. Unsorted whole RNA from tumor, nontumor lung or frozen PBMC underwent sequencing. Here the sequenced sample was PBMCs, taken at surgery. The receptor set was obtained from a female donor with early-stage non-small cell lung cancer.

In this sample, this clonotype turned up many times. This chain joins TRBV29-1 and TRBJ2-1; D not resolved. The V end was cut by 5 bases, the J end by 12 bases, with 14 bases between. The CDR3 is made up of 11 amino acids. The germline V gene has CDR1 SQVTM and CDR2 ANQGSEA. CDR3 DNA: TGCAGCGTTTTCCCCCCGAACGGGCAGTTCTTC. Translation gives CSVFPPNGQFF.

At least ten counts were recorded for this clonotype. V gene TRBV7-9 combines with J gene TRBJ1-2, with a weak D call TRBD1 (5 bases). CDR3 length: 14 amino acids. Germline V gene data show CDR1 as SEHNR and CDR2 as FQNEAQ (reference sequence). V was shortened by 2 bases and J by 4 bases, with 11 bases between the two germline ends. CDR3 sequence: CASSLRQRSYGYTF. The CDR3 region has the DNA TGTGCCAGCAGCTTACGACAGAGAAGCTATGGCTACACCTTC.

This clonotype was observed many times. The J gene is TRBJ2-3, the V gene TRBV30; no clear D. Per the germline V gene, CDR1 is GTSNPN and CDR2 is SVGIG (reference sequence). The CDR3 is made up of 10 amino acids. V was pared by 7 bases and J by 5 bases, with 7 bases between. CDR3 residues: CASGRDTQYF. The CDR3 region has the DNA TGTGCCTCCGGAAGAGATACGCAGTATTTT.

CDR3 bases: TGCAGTGCTATTTCCCGGGACAGGGGGCCGAATGAGCAGTTCTTC. This encodes CSAISRDRGPNEQFF. V gene TRBV20-1 combines with J gene TRBJ2-1; 12 bases match TRBD1. Germline CDR1 and CDR2: DFQATT and SNEGSKA (reference sequence). Germline trimming cut 4 bases from V and 7 bases from J; bases unmatched to any gene: 8. The CDR3 runs to 15 residues.